The sequence of this T cell receptor beta chain was determined in a study of shared clonotypes between healthy human individuals. CDR1 is SGHNT, CDR2 YYREEE, per germline (reference sequence). Trimming pared 3 bases from V and 9 bases from J, leaving 13 bases between. This CDR3 is built from 14 residues. This was a deep-level run. Genomic DNA of each subset was evenly split across several immunoSEQ plates. The input for sorted-subset replicate PCRs was approximately 190 ng DNA, around 27,000 T cell genomes. Generated by immunoSEQ multiplex PCR, the TCRdb table keeps only in-frame clones and is missing some. The sample holds 2 million to 2.5 million clones, almost 96% seen once. Note on this clone: Antigen: not known.

Overall study findings and caveats: The low donor count limited represented genetic and exposure-history diversity.

Material for sequencing was naive CD4+ T cells sorted from blood. Noted subset: CD45RA+ positively selected. This sequence was found in a man aged 18-30 years in good health. V gene TRBV5-4 combines with J gene TRBJ1-6; perhaps TRBD1 as D (6 bases). The CDR3 is CASSSTGFSSPLHF. The CDR3 nucleotides are TGTGCCAGCAGCTCTACAGGGTTTAGTTCACCCCTCCACTTT.